A few counts support the clone carrying this T cell receptor (beta chain). This sample is drawn from a study of blood T cell repertoires in COVID-19. V lost 5 bases to trimming and J lost 6 bases, with 7 bases between them. Germline loops: CDR1 SGHTA, CDR2 FQGNSA. The CDR3 spans 11 residues. The protocol was immunoSEQ multiplex PCR, while the TCRdb copy is restricted to in-frame clones and leaves out a portion. The sample lists about 70,000 clones, about 76% seen once, with over 25% in the top ten. The sample consisted of peripheral blood. The sequence derives from a woman of 80 years or more with active or convalescent COVID-19. V and J are TRBV7-2 and TRBJ1-2; D ambiguous. The CDR3 sequence: CASSPVDGYTF. As DNA, the CDR3 is TGTGCCAGCAGCCCTGTAGATGGCTACACCTTC. Supplemented by reference TRBV7-2 and TRBJ1-2, the full variable domain reads GAGVSQSPSNKVTEKGKDVELRCDPISGHTALYWYRQSLGQGLEFLIYFQGNSAPDKSGLPSDRFSAERTGGSVSTLTIQRTQQEDSAVYLCASSPVDGYTFGSGTRLTVV.